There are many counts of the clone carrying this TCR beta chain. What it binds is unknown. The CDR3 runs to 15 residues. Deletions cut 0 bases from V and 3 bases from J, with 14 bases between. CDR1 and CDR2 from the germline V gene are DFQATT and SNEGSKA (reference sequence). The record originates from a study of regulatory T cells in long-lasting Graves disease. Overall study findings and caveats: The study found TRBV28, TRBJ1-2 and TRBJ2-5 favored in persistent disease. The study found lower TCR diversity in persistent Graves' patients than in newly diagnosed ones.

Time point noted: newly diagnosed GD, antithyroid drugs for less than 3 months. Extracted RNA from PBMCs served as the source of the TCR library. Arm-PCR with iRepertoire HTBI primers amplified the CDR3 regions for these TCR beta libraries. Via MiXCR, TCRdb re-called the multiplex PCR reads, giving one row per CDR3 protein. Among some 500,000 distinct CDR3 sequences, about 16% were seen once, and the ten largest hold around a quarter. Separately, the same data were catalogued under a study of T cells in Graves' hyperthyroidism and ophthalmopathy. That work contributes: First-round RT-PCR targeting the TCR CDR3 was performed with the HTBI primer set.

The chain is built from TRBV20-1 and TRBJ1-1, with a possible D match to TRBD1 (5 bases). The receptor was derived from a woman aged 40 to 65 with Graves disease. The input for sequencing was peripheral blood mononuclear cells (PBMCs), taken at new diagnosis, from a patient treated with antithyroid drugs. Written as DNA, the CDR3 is TGCAGTGCTAGAGATTACACGGGGCGGGACACTGAAGCTTTCTTT. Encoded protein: CSARDYTGRDTEAFF.